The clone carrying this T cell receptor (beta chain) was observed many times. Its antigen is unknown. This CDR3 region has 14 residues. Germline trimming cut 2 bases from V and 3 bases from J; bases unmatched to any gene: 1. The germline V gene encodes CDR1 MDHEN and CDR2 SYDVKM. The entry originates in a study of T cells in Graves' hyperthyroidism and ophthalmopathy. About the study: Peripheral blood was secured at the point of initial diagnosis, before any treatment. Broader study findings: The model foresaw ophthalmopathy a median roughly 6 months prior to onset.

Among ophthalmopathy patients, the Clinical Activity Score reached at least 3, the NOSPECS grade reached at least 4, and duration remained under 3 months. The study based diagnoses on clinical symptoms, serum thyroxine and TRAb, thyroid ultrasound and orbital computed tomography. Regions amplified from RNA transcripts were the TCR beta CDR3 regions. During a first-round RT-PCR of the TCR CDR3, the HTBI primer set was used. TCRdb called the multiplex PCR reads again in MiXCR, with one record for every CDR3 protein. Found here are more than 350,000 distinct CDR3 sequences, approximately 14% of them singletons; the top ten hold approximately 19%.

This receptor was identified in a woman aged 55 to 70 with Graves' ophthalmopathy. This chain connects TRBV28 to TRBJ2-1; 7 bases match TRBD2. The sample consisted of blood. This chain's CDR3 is CASSLPSGYNEQFF. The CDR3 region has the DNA TGTGCCAGCAGTTTACCTAGCGGCTACAATGAGCAGTTCTTC.